What follows are 10 T cell receptor beta chains derived from one specimen sequenced in a study of cytomegalovirus exposure and HLA in healthy donors. With 60 Vbeta and 13 Jbeta primers, the PCR was carried out. Profiling relied on immunoSEQ multiplex PCR, and the TCRdb table lists in-frame clones only, not all of them. This table holds more than 80,000 clones, 55% to 70% found once. Source material: PBMCs. The receptors were sampled from a woman between 35 and 50 years old in good health and CMV-seropositive.

This clone was counted a few times. The chain employs TRBV28 and TRBJ2-1; 9 bases map to TRBD1. Germline V gene sequence: CDR1 MDHEN, CDR2 SYDVKM. Trimming removed 5 bases from V and 7 bases from J; junction bases left unmatched: 9. The CDR3 is 15 amino acids. The CDR3 sequence is CASSPRDRAFNEQFF. DNA of the CDR3: TGTGCCAGCAGTCCCCGGGACAGGGCTTTTAATGAGCAGTTCTTC.

This rearrangement joins TRBV4-3 to TRBJ1-2; 7 bases agree with TRBD1. V dropped 1 base and J dropped 4; count of bases not matched to a gene: 12. CDR3 length: 17 amino acids. The germline V gene has CDR1 LGHNA and CDR2 YSLEER. CDR3 nucleotides: TGCGCCAGCAGCCAAGCAACGGGACGGACAGGAAGCTATGGCTACACCTTC. This encodes CASSQATGRTGSYGYTF.

The chain recombines TRBV5-4 with TRBJ2-1; TRBD2 agrees at 12 bases. Germline values: CDR1 SGHNT, CDR2 YYREEE (reference sequence). J was trimmed by 4 bases and V by 9 bases; bases with no gene match: 11. The CDR3 sequence is 16 residues long. The CDR3 spells CATMGQLAGGYNEQFF. For the CDR3, the DNA is TGTGCCACCATGGGACAGCTAGCGGGAGGGTACAATGAGCAGTTCTTC.

This sequence joins TRBV2 and TRBJ2-1, with TRBD2 matching over 11 bases. Unmatched junction bases numbered 5, after V lost 4 bases and J lost 6 bases. Germline V CDR1 and CDR2: SNHLY, FYNNEI. The CDR3 is 15 amino acids. The CDR3, as DNA: TGTGCCAGCAGTGGACTAGCGGGGCCCGTCAATGAGCAGTTCTTC. The encoded protein is CASSGLAGPVNEQFF.

For the CDR3, the DNA is TGTGCCAGCTCCCCCCCCAGCGTTAGCGAGCAGTACTTC. It is translated as CASSPPSVSEQYF. The J gene is TRBJ2-7, the V gene TRBV7-9; D gene ambiguous. V lost 8 bases to trimming and J lost 6 bases, with 17 bases between them. The CDR3 is 13 residues long. Germline CDR1 reads SEHNR; CDR2 reads FQNEAQ (reference sequence). The entire variable domain, with the rest obtained from reference TRBV7-9 and TRBJ2-7, is as follows: DTGVSQNPRHKITKRGQNVTFRCDPISEHNRLYWYRQTLGQGPEFLTYFQNEAQLEKSRLLSDRFSAERPKGSFSTLEIQRTEQGDSAMYLCASSPPSVSEQYFGPGTRLTVT.

This rearrangement joins TRBV10-3 to TRBJ1-2; 10 bases fit TRBD1. The V segment lost 4 bases and the J segment 6 bases; nucleotides outside the gene matches: 5. Germline-derived CDR1 and CDR2 are ENHRY and SYGVKD. This CDR3 contains 14 residues. CDR3 in DNA: TGTGCCATCAGTGGGGGGACAGGGGAAAATGGCTACACCTTC. This encodes CAISGGTGENGYTF.

In its sample, this clone is medium-sized. The V gene is TRBV6-1, the J gene TRBJ2-1; TRBD1 matches 9 bases. The length of the CDR3 is 13 residues. The junction had 5 bases not matched to a gene; V was cut back by 6 bases and J by 8 bases. CDR1 MNHNS and CDR2 SASEGT come from the germline V gene. The CDR3: CASSGTGLHEQFF. DNA of the CDR3: TGTGCCAGCAGCGGGACAGGGCTCCATGAGCAGTTCTTC.

CDR3 sequence: CASSQAVSHYEQYF. CDR3 DNA: TGCGCCAGCAGCCAGGCGGTATCTCACTACGAGCAGTACTTC. The gene calls are TRBV4-3 and TRBJ2-7; D gene unclear. The CDR3 runs 14 residues. V lost 3 bases and J lost 3, with 12 bases in between. CDR1 and CDR2 from the germline V gene are LGHNA and YSLEER.

The V gene is TRBV5-1, the J gene TRBJ1-2; D possibly corresponds to TRBD1 (6 bases). CDR3 length: 14 residues. Between the trimmed V and J ends, which lost 4 bases and 2 bases, there was a span of 12 bases. CDR1 is SGHRS, CDR2 YFSETQ, per germline. The CDR3 DNA follows: TGCGCCAGCAGCCTTGGGCAGGGGAACTATGGCTACACCTTC. It translates to CASSLGQGNYGYTF.

This clone was observed a few times. V usage is TRBV7-9 and J usage is TRBJ1-5; 8 nucleotides align to TRBD1. This CDR3 has 15 amino acids. The V segment lost 5 bases and the J segment 2 bases; nucleotides outside the gene matches: 5. CDR1 is SEHNR and CDR2 is FQNEAQ in the germline V gene (reference sequence). In nucleotides, the CDR3 is TGTGCCAGCAGCCCCCCGACAGGGGGCAATCAGCCCCAGCATTTT. It yields the protein CASSPPTGGNQPQHF.